Below, 3 T cell receptor beta chains from the same sample are listed, as sequenced in a study of blood T cell repertoires in COVID-19. Clones were sequenced by immunoSEQ multiplex PCR, and TCRdb holds only the in-frame ones, with some missing. Among some 26,000 clones listed, around 82% were seen once. Sequenced material: peripheral blood. All receptors derive from a man aged 80 or over with active or convalescent COVID-19.

For this clone: Other DNA sequences in the sample encode the same CDR3. CDR3 bases: TGTGCCACTCGAGAGGGATATAATTCACCCCTCCACTTT. It translates to CATREGYNSPLHF. This chain connects TRBV2 to TRBJ1-6; unclear D gene. Trimming removed 10 bases at V and 4 bases at J, with 11 bases between. This CDR3 is 13 amino acids long. Germline values: CDR1 SNHLY, CDR2 FYNNEI.

CDR3 in amino acids: CASSQDNTGGPYGYTF. In DNA form, the CDR3 reads TGTGCCAGCAGCCAGGATAACACAGGGGGCCCTTATGGCTACACCTTC. The V and J genes are TRBV5-4 and TRBJ1-2, with 9 bases fitting TRBD1. This CDR3 is 16 amino acids long. CDR1 is SGHNT, CDR2 YYREEE, per germline (reference sequence). The J segment lost 5 bases and the V segment lost 4 bases, leaving 12 bases of the junction unmatched.

The rearrangement links TRBV5-5 to TRBJ2-5; possibly TRBD2 for D (5 bases). CDR3 length: 15 amino acids. Germline CDR1 is SGHKS and CDR2 is YYEKEE (reference sequence). Trimming cost V 3 bases and J 2 bases, with 14 bases left between them. The CDR3 protein is CASSSRPGNQETQYF. The CDR3 DNA is TGTGCCAGCAGCTCTCGCCCGGGGAATCAAGAGACCCAGTACTTC. Based on the CDR3 plus reference TRBV5-5 and TRBJ2-5, the full variable domain is DAGVTQSPTHLIKTRGQQVTLRCSPISGHKSVSWYQQVLGQGPQFIFQYYEKEERGRGNFPDRFSARQFPNYSSELNVNALLLGDSALYLCASSSRPGNQETQYFGPGTRLLVL.